The text below deals with one TCR beta chain. The CDR3 has 16 residues. Germline loops: CDR1 KGHDR, CDR2 SFDVKD. Deletions cut 4 bases from V and 0 bases from J, with 12 bases between. These data belong to a study of CD4 T cells in relation to SARS-CoV-2 and coronaviruses. Measured with immunoSEQ multiplex PCR; TCRdb has only the in-frame clones, and not every one. The sample has approximately 64,000 clones, roughly 93% seen once. Before the COVID-19 pandemic, during about 2011-2019, CD4+ T cells were taken from unexposed donors. Sequencing input: naive CD4+ T cells from PBMCs. Regarding subset: naive CD4+ T cells isolated by negative enrichment. The J gene is TRBJ1-5, the V gene TRBV24-1, with D uncertain. The receptor was isolated from a human donor in good health. This CDR3 is CATSDSGPYSNQPQHF. The CDR3 nucleotides are TGTGCCACCAGTGACTCAGGACCGTATAGCAATCAGCCCCAGCATTTT.